This T cell receptor beta chain was sequenced during a study of cytomegalovirus exposure and HLA in healthy donors. For the study at large: As released early, the data held approximately 80 million unique TCRs from HLA-typed donors. General study results and limits: It was only CMV serostatus that was available as immune exposure information. In an earlier analysis, productive rearrangement rates for most beta V segments clustered near 87% or 30%. Later analysis revealed greater clonal expansion in HLA-associated TCR beta chains than in equally common others.

This clone was observed a single time. Its antigen is currently unknown. The CDR3 consists of 15 residues. Germline V CDR1 and CDR2: SGHRS, YFSETQ. V lost 1 base, J lost 1 base, and 11 bases lay in between. The PCR ran on 60 Vbeta and 13 Jbeta primers. The assay was immunoSEQ multiplex PCR, and TCRdb's table has in-frame clones only and misses some. The sample lists around 140,000 clones, 79% occurring once. The gene calls are TRBV5-1 and TRBJ1-1; D gene uncertain. Material for sequencing was PBMCs. This clonotype originated in a male donor in good health and CMV-seronegative. The CDR3 DNA reads as TGCGCCAGCAGCTTGTTTGGGGAGGGGAACACTGAAGCTTTCTTT. Its translation is CASSLFGEGNTEAFF.